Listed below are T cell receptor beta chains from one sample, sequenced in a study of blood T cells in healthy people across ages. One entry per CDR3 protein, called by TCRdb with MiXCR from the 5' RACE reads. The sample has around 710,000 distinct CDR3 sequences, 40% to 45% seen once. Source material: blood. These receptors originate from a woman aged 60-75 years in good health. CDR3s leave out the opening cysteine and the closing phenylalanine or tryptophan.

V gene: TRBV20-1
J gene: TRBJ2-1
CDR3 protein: SARVLRPHNEQF

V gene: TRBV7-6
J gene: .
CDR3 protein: ASSFAQGYQETQY

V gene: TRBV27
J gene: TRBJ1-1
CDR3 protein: ASSLNGREAF

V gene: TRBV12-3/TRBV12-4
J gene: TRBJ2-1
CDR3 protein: ASSGGLAGYNEQF

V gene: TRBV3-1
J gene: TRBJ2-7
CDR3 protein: ASMIGREQY

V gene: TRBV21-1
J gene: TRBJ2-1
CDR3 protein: ASSKELTKPDNEQF

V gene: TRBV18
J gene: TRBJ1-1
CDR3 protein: ASSQDRPPLAEAF

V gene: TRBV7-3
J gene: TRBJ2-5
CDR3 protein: ASSLEGGVGETQY

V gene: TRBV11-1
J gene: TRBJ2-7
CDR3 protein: ASSLIDATEQY

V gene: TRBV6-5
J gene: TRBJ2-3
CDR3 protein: ASSYSEGATDTQY

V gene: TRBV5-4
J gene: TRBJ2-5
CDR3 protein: ASSSPWEETQY

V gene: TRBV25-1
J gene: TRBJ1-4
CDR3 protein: ASSVGQGAEKLF

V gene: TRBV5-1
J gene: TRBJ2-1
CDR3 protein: ASSFGGNNEQF

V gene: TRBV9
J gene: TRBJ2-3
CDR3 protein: ASSVQGTDTQY

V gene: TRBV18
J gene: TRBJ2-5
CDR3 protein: ASSPSQQETQY

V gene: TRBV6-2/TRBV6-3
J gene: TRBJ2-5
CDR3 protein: ASGVWETQY

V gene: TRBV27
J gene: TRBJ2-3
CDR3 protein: ASSFLWTTDTQY

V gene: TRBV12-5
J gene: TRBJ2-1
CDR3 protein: ASGLSGYNEQF

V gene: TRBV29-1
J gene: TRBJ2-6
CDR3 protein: SVYISGANVLT

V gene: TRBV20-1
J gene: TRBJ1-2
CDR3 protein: SASPVGGYT

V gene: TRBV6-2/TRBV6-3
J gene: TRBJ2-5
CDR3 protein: ASTSGETQY

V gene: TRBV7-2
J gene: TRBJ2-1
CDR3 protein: ASSLALLGSGSYEQF

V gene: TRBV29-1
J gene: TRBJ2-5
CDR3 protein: SVDLMGLETQY

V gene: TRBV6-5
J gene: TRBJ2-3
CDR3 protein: ASSLTAQWGTNTQY

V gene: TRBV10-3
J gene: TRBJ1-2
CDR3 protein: TISERQGEGGYT

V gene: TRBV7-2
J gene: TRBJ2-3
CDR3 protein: ASSLVGPTDTQY

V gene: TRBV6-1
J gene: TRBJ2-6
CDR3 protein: ASSDRVSGANVLT

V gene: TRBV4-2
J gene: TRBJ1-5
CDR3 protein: ASSPSGASNQPQH

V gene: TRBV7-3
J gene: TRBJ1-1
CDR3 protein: ASSSPGLSEAF

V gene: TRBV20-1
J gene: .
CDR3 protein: SAPAIYNEQY

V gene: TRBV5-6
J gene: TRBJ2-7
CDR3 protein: ASSSFQGPLFYEQY

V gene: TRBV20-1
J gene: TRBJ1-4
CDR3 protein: SGTGDPNEKLF

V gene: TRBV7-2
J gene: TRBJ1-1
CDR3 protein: ASSSSGAVTEAF

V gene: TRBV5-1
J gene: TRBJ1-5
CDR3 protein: ASRNGPQDNQPQH

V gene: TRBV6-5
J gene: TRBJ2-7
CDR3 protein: ASSYSLAWAYEQY

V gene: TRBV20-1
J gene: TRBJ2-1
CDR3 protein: SRLRDRNEQF

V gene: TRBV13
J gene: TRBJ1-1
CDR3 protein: ASSLRYSGKEAF

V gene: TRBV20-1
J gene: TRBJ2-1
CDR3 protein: SDVSGRTGNEQF

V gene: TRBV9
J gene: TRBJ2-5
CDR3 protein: ASSVDQREQQY

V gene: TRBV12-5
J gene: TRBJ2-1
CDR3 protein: ASGTRDSYNEQF

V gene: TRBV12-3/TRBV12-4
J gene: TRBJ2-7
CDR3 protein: ASSLGAGIHYEQY

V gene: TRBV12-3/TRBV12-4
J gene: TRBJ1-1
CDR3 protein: ASRPGRQGDTEAF

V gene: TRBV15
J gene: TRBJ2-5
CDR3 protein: ATSRDPSGQETQY

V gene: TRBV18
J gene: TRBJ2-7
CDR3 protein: ASSFGVDSYEQY

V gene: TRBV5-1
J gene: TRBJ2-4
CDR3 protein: ASSEGVGQGAVTKNIQY

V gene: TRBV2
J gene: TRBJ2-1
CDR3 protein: ASRTGGRNEQF